The 13 T cell receptor beta chains in this list originate from one sample, sequenced in a study of Ad26.COV2.S vaccination and SARS-CoV-2 variants. TCRdb's copy holds only in-frame clones and misses some; the assay was immunoSEQ multiplex PCR. This table has roughly 420,000 clones, roughly 87% appearing once. The treatment: some 20 received Ad26.COV2.S at low or high dose, single or two shots; several received placebo; per-sample allocation not given. Sampling occurred on day 63 after the first vaccine or placebo injection. The sequencing here drew on peripheral blood, taken in a trial of Ad26.COV2.S vaccine versus placebo. The receptors come from a person between 18 and 65 years old who received the Ad26.COV2.S COVID-19 vaccine or a placebo.

The chain joins TRBV7-2 to TRBJ2-4; no firm D call. The CDR3 is 17 residues long. V shed 0 bases and J shed 3 bases, with 15 bases lying between them. CDR1 SGHTA and CDR2 FQGNSA come from the germline V gene. The CDR3 DNA reads as TGTGCCAGCAGCTTAGCAAGGTTTTCGGATGGCAAAAACATTCAGTACTTC. This gives the protein CASSLARFSDGKNIQYF.

The chain is built from TRBV6-5 and TRBJ2-2, with D possibly matching TRBD1 (6 bases). CDR1 is MNHEY and CDR2 is SVGAGI in the germline V gene. Trimming shortened V by 0 bases and J by 6 bases, and 8 bases separated the two germline ends. The CDR3 contains 14 residues. The CDR3 DNA sequence: TGTGCCAGCAGTTACTCACAGGGTTCCGGGGAGCTGTTTTTT. Translation: CASSYSQGSGELFF.

This clone came up once. The chain has TRBV6-1 and TRBJ2-5, with D unresolved. The ends were cut back, 1 base at V and 7 bases at J, with 10 bases in the middle. The CDR3 covers 13 residues. CDR1 is MNHNS and CDR2 is SASEGT in the germline V gene. The CDR3 protein is CASSEGRYGTQYF. Here the CDR3 DNA reads TGTGCCAGCAGTGAAGGCAGGTACGGGACCCAGTACTTC.

The chain recombines TRBV7-2 with TRBJ2-1, with D hard to call. Germline CDR1 reads SGHTA; CDR2 reads FQGNSA. Trimming took off 1 base at V and 7 bases at J, with 17 bases between the two ends. The CDR3 consists of 16 residues. The CDR3, as DNA: TGTGCCAGCAGCTTAGTTGCGTCCAGTATGTATAATGAGCAGTTCTTC. The encoded protein is CASSLVASSMYNEQFF. Based on the CDR3 plus reference TRBV7-2 and TRBJ2-1, the full variable domain is GAGVSQSPSNKVTEKGKDVELRCDPISGHTALYWYRQSLGQGLEFLIYFQGNSAPDKSGLPSDRFSAERTGGSVSTLTIQRTQQEDSAVYLCASSLVASSMYNEQFFGPGTRLTVL.

This chain connects TRBV7-2 to TRBJ2-2, with D possibly TRBD1 on 6 matching bases. V gave up 1 base and J gave up 5 bases, with 17 bases separating them. CDR3 length: 17 residues. Germline lookup yields CDR1 SGHTA and CDR2 FQGNSA. CDR3 in DNA: TGTGCCAGCAGCTTAGACCCTACAGGGATTAGGACCGGGGAGCTGTTTTTT. Its protein is CASSLDPTGIRTGELFF.

V gene TRBV7-3 combines with J gene TRBJ2-3, with 7 bases identical to TRBD1. Looked up from germline, CDR1 is SGHTA and CDR2 is FQGTGA. The junction had 3 bases not matched to a gene; V was cut back by 4 bases and J by 2 bases. The CDR3 contains 14 residues. DNA of the CDR3: TGTGCCAGCAGCTGGGACAGCCTCACAGATACGCAGTATTTT. It encodes CASSWDSLTDTQYF.

CDR3 region: CAVDPLGTGHEKLFF. CDR3 DNA: TGTGCCGTGGACCCCCTCGGGACAGGGCACGAAAAACTGTTTTTT. V and J are TRBV30 and TRBJ1-4, with 9 positions matching TRBD1. CDR1 GTSNPN and CDR2 SVGIG come from the germline V gene (reference sequence). The CDR3 totals 15 residues. Germline trimming cut 8 bases from V and 8 bases from J; bases unmatched to any gene: 15.

This sequence joins TRBV5-6 and TRBJ1-6; TRBD1 agrees at 9 bases. The germline CDR1 and CDR2 sequences are SGHDT and YYEEEE. Trimming cost V 0 bases and J 5 bases; bases outside gene matches: 3. CDR3 length equals 16 residues. The CDR3 DNA reads as TGTGCCAGCAGCTTGGGGTGGACAGGGGATAATTCACCCCTCCACTTT. Protein product: CASSLGWTGDNSPLHF. Drawing the rest from reference TRBV5-6 and TRBJ1-6, the complete variable domain is DAGVTQSPTHLIKTRGQQVTLRCSPKSGHDTVSWYQQALGQGPQFIFQYYEEEERQRGNFPDRFSGHQFPNYSSELNVNALLLGDSALYLCASSLGWTGDNSPLHFGNGTRLTVT.

The genes are TRBV18 and TRBJ2-3, with 9 bases identical to TRBD1. Germline CDR1 is KGHSH and CDR2 is LQKENI. CDR3 size: 15 residues. J gave up 2 bases and V 3 bases, and 3 bases lay outside the gene matches. The CDR3 sequence is CASSPNRGHTDTQYF. The DNA for the CDR3 is TGTGCCAGCTCACCGAACAGGGGGCACACAGATACGCAGTATTTT. Drawing the rest from reference TRBV18 and TRBJ2-3, the complete variable domain is NAGVMQNPRHLVRRRGQEARLRCSPMKGHSHVYWYRQLPEEGLKFMVYLQKENIIDESGMPKERFSAEFPKEGPSILRIQQVVRGDSAAYFCASSPNRGHTDTQYFGPGTRLTVL.

This clone appeared a few times. The V gene is TRBV4-2, the J gene TRBJ1-2, with 7 bases that match TRBD1. CDR3 length: 16 residues. The germline gives CDR1 LGHNA, CDR2 YNFKEQ. Trimming removed 0 bases from V and 4 bases from J; junction bases left unmatched: 8. CDR3 residues: CASSQDPGGLIYGYTF. CDR3 sequence (DNA): TGTGCCAGCAGCCAAGACCCAGGGGGGTTAATCTATGGCTACACCTTC.

CDR3 bases: TGTGCCAGCAGCTTAGGCGGGAGCTCCTATAATTCACCCCTCCACTTT. It codes for CASSLGGSSYNSPLHF. V usage is TRBV7-2 and J usage is TRBJ1-6; D not resolved. Trimming pared 1 base from V and 0 bases from J, leaving 7 bases between. The CDR3 loop spans 16 amino acids. In germline, CDR1 is SGHTA, CDR2 FQGNSA.

CDR3 region: CASLRQGNQPQHF. CDR3 DNA sequence: TGTGCCAGTTTGAGACAGGGTAATCAGCCCCAGCATTTT. The rearrangement links TRBV28 to TRBJ1-5; 7 bases fit TRBD1. J gave up 4 bases and V 9 bases, and 6 bases lay outside the gene matches. CDR3 length: 13 amino acids. Germline V gene sequence: CDR1 MDHEN, CDR2 SYDVKM.

The rearrangement uses TRBV28 and TRBJ2-7, with D possibly TRBD1 on 6 matching bases. Trimming stripped 5 bases from V and 4 bases from J, with 12 bases between. In germline, CDR1 is MDHEN, CDR2 SYDVKM. This CDR3 is 13 amino acids long. CDR3 sequence: CASSKGHIYEQYF. In DNA, the CDR3 is TGTGCCAGCAGTAAGGGACACATTTACGAGCAGTACTTC.